This T cell receptor beta chain was retrieved from a study of cytomegalovirus exposure and HLA in healthy donors. Overall study context: Samples from HLA-typed donors yielded 65 million to 90 million unique TCRs in an early data release. Study outcomes and limitations: Association of a missense DCLRE1C variant with TCR beta V- and J-gene trimming was reported in a later analysis. Some highly shared sequence variants likely arose as a pipeline artifact.

This CDR3 region has 14 residues. Between the trimmed V and J ends, which lost 0 bases and 5 bases, there was a span of 9 bases. Germline V CDR1 and CDR2: SGHRS, YFSETQ. Likely unrecorded immune exposures existed in these nominally healthy donors. Details on this clone: Its target is unknown.

The PCR ran on 60 Vbeta and 13 Jbeta primers. Measured with immunoSEQ multiplex PCR; TCRdb has only the in-frame clones, and not every one. The table shows 160,000 or so clones, with 80% occurring only once. The V and J genes are TRBV5-1 and TRBJ2-1; D is uncertain. Sequencing was performed on PBMCs. The origin of this receptor is a young man in good health and CMV-seronegative. CDR3 in DNA: TGCGCCAGCAGCTTGGGAGGCGATAACAATGAGCAGTTCTTC. Translated: CASSLGGDNNEQFF.